These 10 T cell receptor beta chains were all obtained from the same sample, sequenced in a study of shared clonotypes between healthy human individuals. Data came from immunoSEQ multiplex PCR; TCRdb stores just in-frame clones and leaves some out. This sample carries about 1.1 million clones, approximately 80% of them seen once, and the ten largest clones take approximately 0.5%. Source material: memory CD4+ T cells from PBMCs. Subset of the sample: CD45RA-negative fraction. These receptor sequences come from a man aged 18 to 29 in good health. Some clones in this sample may be carry-over from other donors' samples.

In regard to this clone: This CDR3 is also generated by other DNA sequences in the sample. This sequence joins TRBV5-6 and TRBJ1-1; D call uncertain. Germline V gene lookup returns CDR1 SGHDT and CDR2 YYEEEE. Trimming took 0 bases from V and 1 from J, leaving 4 bases between them. The CDR3 is 13 amino acids. The CDR3 protein is CASSLARNTEAFF. As DNA, the CDR3 is TGTGCCAGCAGCTTGGCCCGGAACACTGAAGCTTTCTTT.

The V call is TRBV27, the J call TRBJ1-2; D remains ambiguous. Germline CDR1 reads MNHEY; CDR2 reads SMNVEV (reference sequence). With 3 bases removed from V and 5 bases from J, the gap between germline ends came to 10 bases. The CDR3 is 13 residues long. CDR3 in DNA: TGTGCCAGCAGTTTTCGAATGGGGTATGGCTACACCTTC. Translating gives CASSFRMGYGYTF.

This clone showed up just once. CDR3 region: CASSAPGLASYEQYF. CDR3 nucleotide sequence: TGTGCCAGCAGTGCCCCGGGACTAGCATCGTATGAGCAGTACTTC. This chain uses TRBV25-1 with TRBJ2-7; 9 bases are a match to TRBD2. CDR3 length: 15 residues. Per germline, CDR1 MGHDK and CDR2 SYGVNS. The ends lost 4 bases at V and 7 bases at J; junction bases unmatched: 11.

On this clone itself: This same CDR3 is encoded by further DNA sequences in the sample. The V gene is TRBV6-5, the J gene TRBJ1-1; perhaps TRBD1 as D (5 bases). This CDR3 region has 15 residues. The V end lost 0 bases, the J end lost 0 bases, and 8 bases lay between the germline ends. Germline CDR1 reads MNHEY; CDR2 reads SVGAGI. The CDR3 region has the DNA TGTGCCAGCAGTTACTCTACAGGAGTGAACACTGAAGCTTTCTTT. The encoded protein is CASSYSTGVNTEAFF.

The chain employs TRBV6-4 and TRBJ2-5, with 8 bases identical to TRBD1. This CDR3 is built from 14 residues. The ends lost 5 bases at V and 4 bases at J; junction bases unmatched: 6. Germline V CDR1 and CDR2: MRHNA, SNTAGT. CDR3 DNA sequence: TGTGCCAGCAGTTATAGGACAGGGCTAGAGACCCAGTACTTC. It is translated as CASSYRTGLETQYF.

This sequence joins TRBV7-7 and TRBJ2-1; 12 bases match TRBD2. The V gene end was trimmed by 10 bases and the J gene end by 7 bases; junction bases not matched to a gene: 5. The germline V gene encodes CDR1 SSHAT and CDR2 FNYEAQ (reference sequence). The CDR3 consists of 13 residues. For the CDR3, the DNA is TGTGCCACCTCACTAGCGGGAGGAAATGAGCAGTTCTTC. It specifies CATSLAGGNEQFF.

This clone was picked up a small number of times. CDR3 sequence reads: CASSLAARSNEQFF. CDR3 sequence (DNA): TGTGCCAGCAGCTTGGCCGCGAGGAGCAATGAGCAGTTCTTC. The V and J genes are TRBV5-4 and TRBJ2-1; no clear D. The CDR3 extends over 14 amino acids. The V gene's germline CDR1 is SGHNT and CDR2 YYREEE (reference sequence). V lost 0 bases to trimming and J lost 6 bases, with 10 bases between them.

The chain combines TRBV10-3 with TRBJ2-2; TRBD2 is a possible D gene (5 bases). This CDR3 is built from 16 residues. CDR1 and CDR2 from the germline V gene are ENHRY and SYGVKD. Trimming took off 3 bases at V and 8 bases at J, with 19 bases between the two ends. The CDR3 loop reads CAISEGFVGVAGELFF. As DNA, the CDR3 is TGTGCCATCAGTGAAGGTTTCGTGGGAGTAGCTGGGGAGCTGTTTTTT.

This clone was seen a handful of times. The chain uses TRBV19 and TRBJ1-1; tentatively, D is TRBD1 (6 bases). The CDR3 runs 16 residues. V lost 5 bases, J lost 0 bases, and 16 bases lay in between. Germline V gene sequence: CDR1 LNHDA, CDR2 SQIVND (reference sequence). The CDR3 DNA sequence: TGTGCCAGTAGTGCCGTTATGGGACAAATGAACACTGAAGCTTTCTTT. As protein: CASSAVMGQMNTEAFF.

This clone was observed many times. Here the CDR3 DNA reads TGTGCCAGCAGTTTAGAGGGACAGGGGCTGTTCTTC. Encoded protein: CASSLEGQGLFF. The V and J genes are TRBV27 and TRBJ2-1, with 10 bases fitting TRBD1. This CDR3 is 12 amino acids long. Germline V gene lookup returns CDR1 MNHEY and CDR2 SMNVEV (reference sequence). With V trimmed by 2 bases and J by 15 bases, 4 bases remained unmatched.